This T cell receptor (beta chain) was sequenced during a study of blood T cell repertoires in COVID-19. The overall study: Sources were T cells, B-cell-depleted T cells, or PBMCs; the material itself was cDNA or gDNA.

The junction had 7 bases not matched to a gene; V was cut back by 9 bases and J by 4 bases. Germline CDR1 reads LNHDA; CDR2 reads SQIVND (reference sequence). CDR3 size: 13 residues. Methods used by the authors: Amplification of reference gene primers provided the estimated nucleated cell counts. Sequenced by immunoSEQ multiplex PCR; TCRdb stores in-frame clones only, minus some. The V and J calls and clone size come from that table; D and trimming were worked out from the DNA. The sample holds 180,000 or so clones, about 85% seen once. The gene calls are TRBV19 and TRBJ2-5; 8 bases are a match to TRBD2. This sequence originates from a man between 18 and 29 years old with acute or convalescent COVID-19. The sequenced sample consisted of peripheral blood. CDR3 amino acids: CASRLAPGETQYF. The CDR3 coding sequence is TGTGCCAGCCGACTAGCGCCTGGAGAGACCCAGTACTTC.